This TCR beta chain was observed in a study of T-cell reconstitution after alpha-beta-depleted transplantation in children. Unique molecular identifiers were used to barcode this TCRbeta library. One entry per CDR3 protein, called by TCRdb with MiXCR from the PCR reads. Altogether 500,000 or so distinct CDR3 sequences are present, approximately 29% being singletons, with the ten largest covering 2% to 3%. The sample holds a few counts of this clonotype. The V gene's germline CDR1 is SQVTM and CDR2 ANQGSEA. The CDR3 totals 13 residues. V gave up 5 bases and J gave up 4 bases; unmatched junction bases: 5.

This TCR was recovered from a human donor who donated a stem cell graft to a child with aplastic anemia. The genes are TRBV29-1 and TRBJ1-1; 9 nucleotides agree with TRBD1. Here the sequenced sample was PBMCs from the stem cell graft donor, taken from the stem cell graft. This CDR3 is CSVRRTGVTEAFF. CDR3 nucleotides: TGCAGCGTTCGGCGGACAGGGGTCACTGAAGCTTTCTTT.